This TCR beta chain was sequenced during a study of T cells in Graves' hyperthyroidism and ophthalmopathy. About the study: Blood was drawn when the patient was first diagnosed and still untreated. Study-wide results and caveats: Blood also held most thyroid clonotypes expanded beyond 0.001. The model anticipated ophthalmopathy a median around six months pre-onset.

For ophthalmopathy patients, the Clinical Activity Score was at least 3 and the NOSPECS grade at least 4; duration was under 3 months. This clonotype showed up many times. Its antigen is unknown. Amplification of TCR beta CDR3 regions was performed using RNA transcripts as template. HTBI primers were the set used in a first-round RT-PCR of the TCR CDR3. TCRdb redid the calling of the multiplex PCR reads with MiXCR, one entry per CDR3 protein. The sample contains fewer than 350,000 distinct CDR3 sequences, 15% to 20% of which appear only once. This TCR was sampled from a middle-aged woman with Graves' ophthalmopathy. Source material: blood.

The CDR3 reads CASSLPGTGVTGELFF. The CDR3 DNA reads TGTGCCAGCAGCTTGCCCGGGACAGGAGTTACCGGGGAGCTGTTTTTT. V usage is TRBV5-6 and J usage is TRBJ2-2; 8 bases align to TRBD1. The germline V gene encodes CDR1 SGHDT and CDR2 YYEEEE. This CDR3 is built from 16 residues. V shed 1 base and J 5 bases; nucleotides not matched to a gene: 7.